Below are 28 T cell receptor beta chains sequenced from a single sample in a study of blood T cell repertoires in COVID-19 (dated by TCRdb to 2019 to 2021). Libraries were built with the immunoSEQ multiplex PCR assay. TCRdb stores this immuneACCESS table with in-frame sequences only. Part of the clones is absent; in the studies checked, under half of the shortfall reflects unresolved V genes, and no reason is known for the rest. This sample lists roughly 380,000 clones; roughly 77% were detected once. Approximately 1% of the sample lies in the top ten. Sequencing was performed on peripheral blood. The receptor source for this set is a human donor with acute or convalescent COVID-19. The donor label of this sample is uncertain.

In regard to this clone: At one end, the junction sequence differs from germline, possibly due to a read error. The chain combines TRBV27 with TRBJ2-1; 7 bases are shared with TRBD2. From germline, CDR1 is MNHEY and CDR2 SMNVEV (reference sequence). This CDR3 comprises 14 residues. The CDR3 DNA reads as TGTGCCAGCAGTTTATCTTTTGATGCAGGACTAGTGCTCTTC. Residues: CASSLSFDAGLVLF.

This sequence joins TRBV6-4 and TRBJ2-7, with D perhaps TRBD2 (6 bases). CDR3 length: 12 residues. V was trimmed by 4 bases and J by 7 bases, leaving 11 bases between them. Germline V gene data show CDR1 as MRHNA and CDR2 as SNTAGT. CDR3 residues: CASSGDSLEQYF. Here the CDR3 DNA reads TGTGCCAGCAGTGGGGACTCTCTGGAGCAGTACTTC.

The chain employs TRBV25-1 and TRBJ1-5, with TRBD1 matching 7 bases. V was clipped by 5 bases and J by 6 bases; unmatched bases: 10. Germline values: CDR1 MGHDK, CDR2 SYGVNS. This CDR3 spans 15 amino acids. The CDR3 protein is CASSLQQGKGQPQHF. The CDR3 DNA is TGTGCCAGCAGTTTACAACAGGGGAAGGGTCAGCCCCAGCATTTT.

V gene TRBV4-2 combines with J gene TRBJ1-4, with D possibly matching TRBD1 (6 bases). Per germline, CDR1 LGHNA and CDR2 YNFKEQ. The V end lost 0 bases, the J end lost 8 bases, and 13 bases lay between the germline ends. The CDR3 sequence is 15 residues long. The CDR3 reads CASSQERGIGEKLFF. As DNA, the CDR3 is TGTGCCAGCAGCCAAGAAAGGGGGATAGGGGAAAAACTGTTTTTT.

Details on this clone: A much larger clone differs by one base, so this may be a read error. The chain combines TRBV7-9 with TRBJ2-7, with TRBD1 matching over 11 bases. The CDR3 spans 15 residues. The germline CDR1 and CDR2 sequences are SEHNR and FQNEAQ (reference sequence). V lost 0 bases and J lost 3; bases outside the gene matches: 1. CDR3 sequence reads: CASSLAGTGGYEQYF. CDR3 nucleotides: TGTGCCAGCAGCTTAGCCGGGACAGGGGGCTACGAGCAGTACTTC. The whole variable domain, filled in from reference TRBV7-9 and TRBJ2-7, reads DTGVSQNPRHKITKRGQNVTFRCDPISEHNRLYWYRQTLGQGPEFLTYFQNEAQLEKSRLLSDRFSAERPKGSFSTLEIQRTEQGDSAMYLCASSLAGTGGYEQYFGPGTRLTVT.

The chain employs TRBV3-1 (or the pseudogene TRBV3-2) and TRBJ2-7; tentatively, D is TRBD1 (5 bases). The CDR3 extends over 18 amino acids. The germline V and J ends were trimmed by 1 base and 6 bases, with 25 bases remaining between them. CDR1 LGHDT and CDR2 YNNKEL come from the germline V gene (reference sequence). The DNA of the CDR3 is TGTGCCAGCAGCCAAGCAGGGTTTTTGGGGTGGATACCGGGCGAGCAGTACTTC. Translating it yields CASSQAGFLGWIPGEQYF.

This sequence joins TRBV7-8 and TRBJ2-1; D is unresolved. The CDR3 totals 15 residues. Germline loops: CDR1 SGHVS, CDR2 FQNEAQ. V was shortened by 1 base and J by 3 bases, with 10 bases between the two germline ends. The CDR3 region is CASSLDRRIYNEQFF. In DNA form, the CDR3 reads TGTGCCAGCAGCTTAGACCGGCGGATCTACAATGAGCAGTTCTTC.

V gene TRBV6-1 combines with J gene TRBJ2-2, with 8 positions matching TRBD1. V trimming: 4 bases; J trimming: 5 bases; junction bases outside the gene matches: 9. The CDR3 spans 16 residues. CDR1 is MNHNS and CDR2 is SASEGT in the germline V gene. This CDR3 reads CASSASTGARTGELFF. The CDR3 coding sequence is TGTGCCAGCAGTGCCTCGACAGGGGCGCGGACCGGGGAGCTGTTTTTT.

V and J are TRBV11-2 and TRBJ1-2; 9 bases align to TRBD1. This CDR3 comprises 12 residues. CDR1 and CDR2 from the germline V gene are SGHAT and FQNNGV. Trimming removed 8 bases from V and 7 bases from J; junction bases left unmatched: 5. CDR3: CASPDRGGGYTF. CDR3 nucleotides: TGTGCCAGCCCGGACAGGGGAGGTGGCTACACCTTC.

The genes are TRBV28 and TRBJ2-4; D is unclear. V lost 2 bases, J lost 6 bases, and 8 bases lay in between. The CDR3 has 13 amino acids. The germline gives CDR1 MDHEN, CDR2 SYDVKM. CDR3 protein: CASSLVLVNIQYF. CDR3 DNA: TGTGCCAGCAGTTTAGTACTCGTAAACATTCAGTACTTC.

The rearrangement links TRBV19 to TRBJ1-1, with 9 nucleotides matching TRBD1. V shed 5 bases and J 4 bases; nucleotides not matched to a gene: 2. Germline V gene sequence: CDR1 LNHDA, CDR2 SQIVND (reference sequence). The CDR3 loop spans 13 amino acids. CDR3 in DNA: TGTGCCAGTAGTGTGGACAGGGGCACTGAAGCTTTCTTT. Residues: CASSVDRGTEAFF.

The chain employs TRBV24-1 and TRBJ1-2; perhaps TRBD1 as D (6 bases). The V end was cut by 3 bases, the J end by 2 bases, with 6 bases between. The CDR3 has 13 residues. Germline loops: CDR1 KGHDR, CDR2 SFDVKD. The CDR3 reads CATSDGQNYGYTF. The CDR3 nucleotides read TGTGCCACCAGTGATGGACAGAACTATGGCTACACCTTC.

The chain couples TRBV10-3 to TRBJ1-5; D remains unclear. This CDR3 spans 13 amino acids. Germline values: CDR1 ENHRY, CDR2 SYGVKD. V lost 8 bases, J lost 3 bases, and 11 bases lay in between. The CDR3 sequence is CAIGGRDNQPQHF. DNA for the CDR3: TGTGCCATCGGAGGGAGGGACAATCAGCCCCAGCATTTT.

This clone was seen a handful of times. CDR3 region: CASSLAMNTEAFF. The CDR3 DNA reads TGTGCCAGCAGCCTTGCTATGAACACTGAAGCTTTCTTT. This chain uses TRBV14 with TRBJ1-1; D is unresolved. CDR1 is SGHDN, CDR2 FVKESK, per germline. CDR3 size: 13 residues. The V and J ends lost 4 bases and 0 bases respectively, with 6 bases between them.

This rearrangement joins TRBV19 to TRBJ1-2; D call uncertain. The V gene lost 8 bases and the J gene lost 5 bases, with 12 bases spanning the gap. The V gene's germline CDR1 is LNHDA and CDR2 SQIVND (reference sequence). This CDR3 has 12 amino acids. The CDR3 is CASAVNPYGYTF. CDR3 coding DNA: TGTGCCAGTGCGGTCAACCCGTATGGCTACACCTTC. The complete variable domain, with remaining parts taken from reference TRBV19 and TRBJ1-2, reads DGGITQSPKYLFRKEGQNVTLSCEQNLNHDAMYWYRQDPGQGLRLIYYSQIVNDFQKGDIAEGYSVSREKKESFPLTVTSAQKNPTAFYLCASAVNPYGYTFGSGTRLTVV.

This clone was seen only once. This chain links TRBV28 with TRBJ1-1, with 8 positions matching TRBD1. This CDR3 is 14 amino acids long. The V gene end was trimmed by 8 bases and the J gene end by 1 base; junction bases not matched to a gene: 6. Germline V CDR1 and CDR2: MDHEN, SYDVKM. CDR3 DNA: TGTGCCAGCGGCTACAGGGGGAAGAACACTGAAGCTTTCTTT. The encoded protein is CASGYRGKNTEAFF. Filled out from reference TRBV28 and TRBJ1-1, the complete variable domain reads DVKVTQSSRYLVKRTGEKVFLECVQDMDHENMFWYRQDPGLGLRLIYFSYDVKMKEKGDIPEGYSVSREKKERFSLILESASTNQTSMYLCASGYRGKNTEAFFGQGTRLTVV.

DNA of the CDR3: TGTGCCATCAGTCGAGCGGGAAAAGAGACCCAGTACTTC. Amino acid sequence: CAISRAGKETQYF. The chain couples TRBV10-3 to TRBJ2-5, with 7 bases that match TRBD2. V trimming: 5 bases; J trimming: 3 bases; junction bases outside the gene matches: 3. Germline assignment: CDR1 ENHRY and CDR2 SYGVKD. The CDR3 consists of 13 residues.

The gene calls are TRBV10-2 and TRBJ1-4; no clear D. CDR1 WSHSY and CDR2 SAAADI come from the germline V gene. V was shortened by 1 base and J by 8 bases, with 11 bases between the two germline ends. The CDR3 runs to 14 residues. CDR3 in amino acids: CASSELDFPEKLFF. The CDR3 coding sequence is TGCGCCAGCAGTGAGTTAGATTTTCCGGAAAAACTGTTTTTT.

This clone has a single count. The genes are TRBV5-1 and TRBJ1-3, with 7 bases lining up with TRBD1. Germline CDR1 is SGHRS and CDR2 is YFSETQ. There are 15 residues in the CDR3. The junction had 5 bases not matched to a gene; V was cut back by 2 bases and J by 3 bases. The CDR3 is CASSFGTDVGNTIYF. The DNA for the CDR3 is TGCGCCAGCAGCTTCGGGACAGATGTTGGAAACACCATATATTTT.

Comments on this clone: Other nucleotide sequences from this sample produce the same CDR3. The rearrangement links TRBV6-1 to TRBJ1-5, with D uncertain. Germline loops: CDR1 MNHNS, CDR2 SASEGT. V was pared by 0 bases and J by 1 base, with 7 bases between. This CDR3 is 15 amino acids long. The CDR3 DNA follows: TGTGCCAGCAGTGAAGCCGGGAGAAGCAATCAGCCCCAGCATTTT. Amino acids: CASSEAGRSNQPQHF.

This chain connects TRBV5-6 to TRBJ1-2, with no clear D. This CDR3 is 19 amino acids long. Trimming left V 5 bases short and J 2 bases short, with 28 bases between. Germline CDR1 is SGHDT and CDR2 is YYEEEE. CDR3 residues: CASRTLRRTFSTYNYGYTF. CDR3 bases: TGTGCCAGCAGAACCCTTAGGAGGACCTTTTCTACTTACAACTATGGCTACACCTTC. Looking up the rest from reference TRBV5-6 and TRBJ1-2 gives the full variable domain: DAGVTQSPTHLIKTRGQQVTLRCSPKSGHDTVSWYQQALGQGPQFIFQYYEEEERQRGNFPDRFSGHQFPNYSSELNVNALLLGDSALYLCASRTLRRTFSTYNYGYTFGSGTRLTVV.

The V call is TRBV29-1, the J call TRBJ1-5; TRBD1 might be the D (5 bases). V shed 5 bases and J shed 4 bases, with 12 bases lying between them. CDR1 is SQVTM, CDR2 ANQGSEA, per germline. The CDR3 contains 13 residues. The CDR3 nucleotides are TGCAGCGTTCAACCCCAGGGAAATCAGCCCCAGCATTTT. Encoded protein: CSVQPQGNQPQHF. Filled out from reference TRBV29-1 and TRBJ1-5, the complete variable domain reads SAVISQKPSRDICQRGTSLTIQCQVDSQVTMMFWYRQQPGQSLTLIATANQGSEATYESGFVIDKFPISRPNLTFSTLTVSNMSPEDSSIYLCSVQPQGNQPQHFGDGTRLSIL.

The V and J genes are TRBV18 and TRBJ2-1, with TRBD2 matching 7 bases. The CDR3 totals 13 residues. Germline CDR1 KGHSH, CDR2 LQKENI. V lost 8 bases and J lost 2; bases outside the gene matches: 3. The CDR3 bases are TGTGCCAGCGCAGCGGGGACCTACAATGAGCAGTTCTTC. Translation: CASAAGTYNEQFF.

This chain connects TRBV30 to TRBJ2-3; possible D gene TRBD2, 7 bases. The germline V gene has CDR1 GTSNPN and CDR2 SVGIG (reference sequence). The CDR3 has 22 residues. Deletions cut 3 bases from V and 0 bases from J, with 34 bases between. The CDR3 loop is CAWSAPLGGGSLLRSSTDTQYF. The CDR3 DNA reads TGTGCCTGGAGCGCCCCTTTGGGGGGGGGCAGTTTACTACGATCTAGCACAGATACGCAGTATTTT.

V gene TRBV30 combines with J gene TRBJ1-5; 8 nucleotides align to TRBD1. Germline V gene data show CDR1 as GTSNPN and CDR2 as SVGIG (reference sequence). Trimming removed 2 bases from V and 7 bases from J; junction bases left unmatched: 7. CDR3 length: 14 residues. DNA of the CDR3: TGTGCCTGGAGTCATCAGGGGGCTGGGCAGCCCCAGCATTTT. Amino acids: CAWSHQGAGQPQHF.

The genes are TRBV5-1 and TRBJ2-5; 9 bases match TRBD1. Germline V gives CDR1 SGHRS, CDR2 YFSETQ. The CDR3 extends over 18 amino acids. V lost 4 bases, J lost 4 bases, and 17 bases stayed unmatched. The CDR3: CASSRTPGQGNALETQYF. The DNA for the CDR3 is TGCGCCAGCAGCCGGACTCCGGGACAGGGAAACGCACTAGAGACCCAGTACTTC.

The genes are TRBV30 and TRBJ1-2; D possibly corresponds to TRBD1 (5 bases). The germline V and J ends were trimmed by 2 bases and 2 bases, with 9 bases remaining between them. This CDR3 region has 13 residues. CDR1 GTSNPN and CDR2 SVGIG come from the germline V gene (reference sequence). The CDR3 sequence: CAWSSDSNYGYTF. For the CDR3, the DNA is TGTGCCTGGAGTTCCGACAGCAACTATGGCTACACCTTC.

In this sample, this clone turned up a few times. The chain carries TRBV3-1 (or the pseudogene TRBV3-2) and TRBJ2-1; D uncertain. The germline gives CDR1 LGHDT, CDR2 YNNKEL (reference sequence). This CDR3 has 18 residues. V lost 0 bases and J lost 1, with 16 bases in between. Here the CDR3 reads CASSQELSQQISYNEQFF. The CDR3 DNA sequence: TGTGCCAGCAGCCAAGAGTTATCACAGCAGATTTCCTACAATGAGCAGTTCTTC.